The rows below give T cell receptor beta chains drawn from one sample of a study of T-cell memory formation after mild COVID-19. Each CDR3 protein is one row after TCRdb ran MiXCR on the 5' RACE reads. Altogether roughly 70,000 distinct CDR3 sequences are present, roughly 17% being singletons, with the ten largest covering around 31%. Sequencing was performed on PBMCs or a T cell subset sorted from them (not recorded which). Receptor source: an adult woman who had mild COVID-19 (a few samples of this study predate the infection). Cell type and time point are not known. Each CDR3 is given with its conserved first and last residue. Each record gives: CDR3 length, V gene, D gene, J gene, clone size, CDR3 protein, CDR3 DNA. A D gene is named only where the DNA matches it firmly. The listing skips clone size in some rows; elsewhere it reads once, few, many or a size class.

>15|TRBV7-6|TRBD2|TRBJ2-7|.
CASSLAISGSAEQYF
TGTGCCAGCAGCTTAGCTATTAGCGGGAGTGCCGAGCAGTACTTC
>14|TRBV6-6|.|TRBJ1-2|few
CASSYRGHDYGYTF
TGTGCCAGCAGTTACCGGGGTCACGACTATGGCTACACCTTC
>15|TRBV20-1|.|TRBJ2-7|few
CSARDPGTSSYEQYF
TGCAGTGCTAGAGATCCCGGGACGTCTTCCTACGAGCAGTACTTC
>14|TRBV11-2|TRBD2|TRBJ2-7|.
CASSFGLAGYEQYF
TGTGCCAGCAGCTTCGGGCTAGCGGGCTACGAGCAGTACTTC
>11|TRBV30|.|TRBJ2-3|few
CAWSPGDTQYF
TGTGCCTGGAGCCCTGGAGATACGCAGTATTTT
>16|TRBV5-1|TRBD2|TRBJ2-7|few
CASGDPAAGGPYEQYF
TGCGCCAGCGGGGATCCTGCAGCGGGAGGGCCCTACGAGCAGTACTTC
>13|TRBV4-2|.|TRBJ1-2|.
CASSHEVNYGYTF
TGTGCCAGCAGCCACGAAGTTAACTATGGCTACACCTTC
>14|TRBV9|.|TRBJ2-7|.
CASSVGGQTYEQYF
TGTGCCAGCAGCGTAGGCGGGCAGACCTACGAGCAGTACTTC
>12|TRBV29-1|.|TRBJ2-5|few
CSVQGIEETQYF
TGCAGCGTTCAAGGGATCGAAGAGACCCAGTACTTC
>13|TRBV5-5|TRBD2|TRBJ2-7|few
CASSPAGGGEQYF
TGTGCCAGCAGCCCGGCGGGGGGAGGCGAGCAGTACTTC
>13|TRBV12-3/TRBV12-4|TRBD1|TRBJ1-1|.
CASTPGGGTEAFF
TGTGCCAGCACCCCAGGGGGAGGCACTGAAGCTTTCTTT
>15|TRBV7-9|.|TRBJ2-5|few
CASSPGQGGQETQYF
TGTGCCAGCAGTCCTGGACAAGGGGGTCAAGAGACCCAGTACTTC
>11|TRBV7-9|.|TRBJ2-1|.
CASSLGSEQFF
TGTGCCAGCAGCTTAGGGTCTGAGCAGTTCTTC
>15|TRBV4-1|TRBD2|TRBJ2-7|.
CASSQDPTGRVEQYF
TGCGCCAGCAGCCAAGACCCCACGGGGAGGGTCGAGCAGTACTTC
>15|TRBV6-2/TRBV6-3|TRBD1|TRBJ2-5|.
CASSYRQGLGETQYF
TGTGCCAGCAGTTATCGACAGGGTCTAGGAGAGACCCAGTACTTC
>15|TRBV15|.|TRBJ2-7|.
CATSVSPGTFYEQYF
TGTGCCACCAGCGTTTCGCCAGGAACCTTCTACGAGCAGTACTTC
>14|TRBV11-3|.|TRBJ2-7|.
CASSPRDGTGEQYF
TGTGCCAGCAGCCCGCGGGACGGCACAGGGGAGCAGTACTTC
>16|TRBV7-9|.|TRBJ2-1|few
CASSLDPWRGYNEQFF
TGTGCCAGCAGCTTAGATCCGTGGAGGGGTTACAATGAGCAGTTCTTC
>15|TRBV5-5|.|TRBJ1-2|few
CASSPERWEDYGYTF
TGTGCCAGCAGCCCCGAACGTTGGGAGGACTATGGCTACACCTTC
>14|TRBV9|TRBD2|TRBJ2-7|few
CASSGTSGPYEQYF
TGTGCCAGCTCCGGGACTAGCGGACCTTACGAGCAGTACTTC
>15|TRBV21-1|.|TRBJ1-1|.
CASSSPSGGGTEAFF
TGTGCCAGCAGCTCCCCATCGGGAGGGGGCACTGAAGCTTTCTTT
>14|TRBV20-1|.|TRBJ2-1|.
CSATGTNYFNEQFF
TGCAGTGCTACCGGGACCAATTATTTCAATGAGCAGTTCTTC
>14|TRBV10-3|.|TRBJ1-2|.
CAISEFVAGDGYTF
TGTGCCATCAGTGAATTTGTTGCGGGGGATGGCTACACCTTC
>13|TRBV4-2|.|TRBJ2-7|.
CASSQDLGAEQYF
TGTGCCAGCAGCCAAGATTTGGGGGCTGAGCAGTACTTC
>13|TRBV29-1|.|TRBJ2-7|.
CSVQGPRAYEQYF
TGCAGCGTCCAAGGGCCCAGGGCCTACGAGCAGTACTTC
>17|TRBV7-9|.|TRBJ1-2|.
CASSLVAYDPNSYGYTF
TGTGCCAGCAGCTTAGTCGCATACGATCCGAACTCCTATGGCTACACCTTC
>19|TRBV7-6|.|TRBJ2-1|.
CASSLGWRVAPWDHNEQFF
TGTGCCAGCAGCTTAGGGTGGCGGGTAGCGCCGTGGGATCACAATGAGCAGTTCTTC